This T cell receptor beta chain was sequenced during a study of regulatory T cells in long-lasting Graves disease. Whole-study context: Persistence in Graves' disease denoted antithyroid drug use beyond 5 years alongside positive TSH receptor antibodies.

CDR1 is DFQATT, CDR2 SNEGSKA, per germline (reference sequence). The CDR3 spans 15 residues. V gave up 2 bases and J gave up 6 bases, with 16 bases separating them. Time point denoted: persistent/refractory GD, antithyroid drugs over 5 years with positive TRAb. PBMC RNA was the source of the TCR library. This clonotype has at least ten counts. TCR beta libraries were built with iRepertoire HTBI primers and Arm-PCR of CDR3 regions. TCRdb re-called the multiplex PCR reads with MiXCR, one entry per CDR3 protein. The table lists a few hundred thousand distinct CDR3 sequences, around 20% of them singletons.

The TCR sequence derives from a female donor with Graves disease. The gene calls are TRBV20-1 and TRBJ2-2, with D tentatively TRBD2 (5 bases). The sequencing used peripheral blood mononuclear cells (PBMCs), collected when the disease was refractory, from a patient treated with antithyroid drugs. CDR3 sequence: CSARPTRDRPGELFF. The CDR3 DNA reads TGCAGTGCTAGACCAACCCGGGATCGCCCCGGGGAGCTGTTTTTT.